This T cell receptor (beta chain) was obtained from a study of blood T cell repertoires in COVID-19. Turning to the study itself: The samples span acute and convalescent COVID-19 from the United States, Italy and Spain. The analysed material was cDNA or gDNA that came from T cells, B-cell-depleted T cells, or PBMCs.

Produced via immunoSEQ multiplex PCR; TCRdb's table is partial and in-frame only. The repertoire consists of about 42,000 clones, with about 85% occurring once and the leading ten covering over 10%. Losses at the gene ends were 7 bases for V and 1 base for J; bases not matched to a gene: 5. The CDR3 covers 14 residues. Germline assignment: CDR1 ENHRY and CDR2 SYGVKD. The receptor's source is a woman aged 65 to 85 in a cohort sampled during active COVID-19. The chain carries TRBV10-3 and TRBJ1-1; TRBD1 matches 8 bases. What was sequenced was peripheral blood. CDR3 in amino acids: CAINNDRGNTEAFF. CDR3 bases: TGTGCCATCAACAATGACAGGGGGAACACTGAAGCTTTCTTT.